The T cell receptor (beta chain) described here comes from a study of human T cells and chemical hapten exposure. Study-wide points: DPC sensitization did not alter TCRs above 1 in 1000 frequency.

A single record per CDR3 protein comes from TCRdb applying MiXCR to the RACE reads. Seen here are some 180,000 distinct CDR3 sequences, more than 20% observed once, and the top ten hold 2% to 2.5%. The time point is: patch test 3, about 24 weeks after DPC sensitization. As for treatment: therapeutic diphenylcyclopropenone sensitization with weekly scalp DPC. Remarks on this clonotype: The antigen is undetermined.

Looked up from germline, CDR1 is DFQATT and CDR2 is SNEGSKA (reference sequence). The germline V and J ends were trimmed by 2 bases and 2 bases, with 6 bases remaining between them. This CDR3 is built from 12 residues. This TCR derives from a middle-aged woman with alopecia areata. Some clones in this sample may be carry-over from other donors' samples. The starting material was whole blood, obtained in connection with sensitization to the hapten diphenylcyclopropenone (DPC). The V and J genes are TRBV20-1 and TRBJ2-5, with D maybe TRBD1 (5 bases). CDR3 in amino acids: CSARRGQETQYF. The CDR3, as DNA: TGCAGTGCTAGAAGGGGACAAGAGACCCAGTACTTC.